Below are 8 T cell receptor beta chains sequenced from a single sample in a study of blood T cells in healthy people across ages. Next came a second PCR, run for roughly 6 to 11 cycles, which used a sample-barcoded 5' primer along with a J-beta primer mix. TCRdb independently ran MiXCR on the 5' RACE reads; one entry per CDR3 protein. The sample lists about 640,000 distinct CDR3 sequences, less than 45% occurring once. What was sequenced was blood. The receptors come from an elderly man in good health.

A word on this clonotype: Its ends do not fully match the called genes, so a read error is possible. The chain is built from TRBV20-1 and TRBJ2-1, with 10 bases that match TRBD2. Germline lookup yields CDR1 DFQATT and CDR2 SNEGSKA (reference sequence). The CDR3 runs to 15 residues. CDR3 amino acids: CSARGLAGVGNGQFF. The DNA for the CDR3 is TGCAGTGCTAGAGGCCTAGCGGGAGTGGGGAATGGGCAGTTCTTC.

This clonotype was counted once. This chain joins TRBV28 and TRBJ2-5; D assignment may be TRBD1 or TRBD2 (5 bases each). Germline CDR1 is MDHEN and CDR2 is SYDVKM. The CDR3 is 15 amino acids. V was trimmed by 5 bases and J by 5 bases, leaving 18 bases between them. The CDR3, as DNA: TGTGCCAGCAGTGTCGGGACCGGCCTTGGGGAGACCCAGTACTTC. Translation: CASSVGTGLGETQYF.

The chain couples TRBV7-9 to TRBJ1-4; D might be TRBD1 (5 bases). Germline CDR1 is SEHNR and CDR2 is FQNEAQ (reference sequence). There are 17 residues in the CDR3. V lost 3 bases to trimming and J lost 8 bases, with 22 bases between them. The CDR3 is CASSLGVGQGPFEKLFF. CDR3 sequence (DNA): TGTGCCAGCAGCTTGGGGGTAGGGCAGGGACCCTTCGAAAAACTGTTTTTT.

The gene calls are TRBV5-1 and TRBJ2-7; 9 bases are a match to TRBD1. The CDR3 consists of 17 residues. CDR1 and CDR2 (germline): SGHRS, YFSETQ. Germline trimming cut 1 base from V and 7 bases from J; bases unmatched to any gene: 15. The CDR3, as DNA: TGCGCCAGCAGCTTGCAGGGGACAGGGATGTCCTACAATGAGCAGTACTTC. This sequence encodes CASSLQGTGMSYNEQYF.

The chain has TRBV10-3 and TRBJ2-2; no reliable D call. CDR3 size: 13 residues. Trimming removed 0 bases at V and 11 bases at J, with 10 bases between. Germline V gene sequence: CDR1 ENHRY, CDR2 SYGVKD. The CDR3, as DNA: TGTGCCATCAGTGAGTCTATAAATGGAGAGCTGTTTTTT. This translates into CAISESINGELFF.

This chain connects TRBV4-3 to TRBJ2-7; D call uncertain. Germline loops: CDR1 LGHNA, CDR2 YSLEER. This CDR3 spans 15 amino acids. Between the trimmed V and J ends, which lost 0 bases and 3 bases, there was a span of 12 bases. CDR3 sequence (DNA): TGCGCCAGCAGCCAAGAAGGAACACAGCGCTACGAGCAGTACTTC. It specifies CASSQEGTQRYEQYF.

The chain couples TRBV25-1 to TRBJ2-7; 11 bases agree with TRBD1. CDR1 is MGHDK, CDR2 SYGVNS, per germline. This CDR3 is 15 amino acids long. With V trimmed by 2 bases and J by 3 bases, 3 bases remained unmatched. The CDR3: CASSEPGQGVYEQYF. The CDR3 DNA is TGTGCCAGCAGTGAACCGGGACAGGGGGTCTACGAGCAGTACTTC.

The V gene is TRBV25-1, the J gene TRBJ2-5; TRBD1 matches 9 bases. The CDR3 runs 12 residues. V was clipped by 5 bases and J by 13 bases; unmatched bases: 8. Per germline, CDR1 MGHDK and CDR2 SYGVNS. As DNA, the CDR3 is TGTGCCAGCAGTTTAGGACAGGGGAAGGGGTACTTC. It codes for CASSLGQGKGYF.